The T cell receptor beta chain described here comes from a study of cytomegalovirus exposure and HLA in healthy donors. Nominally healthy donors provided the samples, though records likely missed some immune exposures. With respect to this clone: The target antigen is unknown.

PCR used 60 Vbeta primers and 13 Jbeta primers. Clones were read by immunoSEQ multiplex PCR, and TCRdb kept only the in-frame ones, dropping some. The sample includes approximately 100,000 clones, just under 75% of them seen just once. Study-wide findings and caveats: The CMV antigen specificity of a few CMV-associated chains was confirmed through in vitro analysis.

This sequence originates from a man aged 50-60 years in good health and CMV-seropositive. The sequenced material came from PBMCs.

The CDR3 sequence is CASSYRGGDGYTF. In DNA form, the CDR3 reads TGTGCCAGCAGTTACAGGGGAGGAGATGGCTACACCTTC. The chain recombines TRBV6-6 with TRBJ1-2; possibly TRBD1 for D (5 bases). Trimming stripped 2 bases from V and 6 bases from J, with 10 bases between. Looked up from germline, CDR1 is MNHNY and CDR2 is SVGAGI (reference sequence). There are 13 residues in the CDR3.